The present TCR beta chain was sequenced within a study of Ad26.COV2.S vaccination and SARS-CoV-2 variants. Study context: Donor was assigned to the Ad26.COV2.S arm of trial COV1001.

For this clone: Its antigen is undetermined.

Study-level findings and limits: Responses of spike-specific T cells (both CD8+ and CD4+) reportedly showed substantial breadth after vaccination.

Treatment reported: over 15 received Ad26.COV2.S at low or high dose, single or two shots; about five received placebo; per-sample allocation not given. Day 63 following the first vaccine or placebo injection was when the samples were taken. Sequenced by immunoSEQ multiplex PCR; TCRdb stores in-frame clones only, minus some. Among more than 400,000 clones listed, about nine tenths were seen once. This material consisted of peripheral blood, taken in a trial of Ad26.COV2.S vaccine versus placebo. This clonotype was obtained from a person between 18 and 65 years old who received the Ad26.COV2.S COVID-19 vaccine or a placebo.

CDR3 in amino acids: CASSYFLELSYNEQFF. The CDR3 bases are TGTGCCAGCAGTTATTTCTTGGAGTTGAGTTACAATGAGCAGTTCTTC. The V gene is TRBV6-2 or TRBV6-3, the J gene TRBJ2-1; D gene ambiguous. This CDR3 contains 16 residues. The V and J ends lost 3 bases and 4 bases respectively, with 16 bases between them. Germline lookup yields CDR1 MNHEY and CDR2 SVGEGT.